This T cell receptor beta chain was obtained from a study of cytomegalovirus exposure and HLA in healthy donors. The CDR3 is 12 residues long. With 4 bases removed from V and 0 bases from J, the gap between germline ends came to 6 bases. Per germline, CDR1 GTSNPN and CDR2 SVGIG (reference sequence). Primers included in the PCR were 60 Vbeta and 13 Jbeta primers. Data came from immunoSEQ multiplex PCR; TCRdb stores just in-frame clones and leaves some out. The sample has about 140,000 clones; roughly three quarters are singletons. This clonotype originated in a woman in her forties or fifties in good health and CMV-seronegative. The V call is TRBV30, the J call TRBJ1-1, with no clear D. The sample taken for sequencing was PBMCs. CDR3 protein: CAWNLMNTEAFF. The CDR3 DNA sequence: TGTGCCTGGAACTTAATGAACACTGAAGCTTTCTTT.